Presented here are 21 T cell receptor beta chains from one specimen sequenced in a study of identical twins. From the 5' RACE reads, TCRdb called clonotypes with MiXCR, one entry per CDR3 protein. Among about 520,000 distinct CDR3 sequences listed, 22% were seen once. These same data were also listed under a study on T cells expressing NK-cell markers.

The sample consisted of CD4+ T cells sorted from blood. The receptor source for this set is a woman under 30 in good health.

This clonotype was counted only a few times. This chain connects TRBV10-3 to TRBJ2-3; D possibly corresponds to TRBD2 (6 bases). CDR3 length: 13 residues. Trimming cost V 6 bases and J 3 bases, with 10 bases left between them. Per germline, CDR1 ENHRY and CDR2 SYGVKD. The CDR3 loop is CAISPGGTDTQYF. In nucleotides, the CDR3 is TGTGCCATCAGCCCCGGGGGAACAGATACGCAGTATTTT.

This clonotype was found a few times. The chain carries TRBV2 and TRBJ2-7; 9 nucleotides agree with TRBD2. Germline V gives CDR1 SNHLY, CDR2 FYNNEI. V gave up 0 bases and J gave up 4 bases; unmatched junction bases: 1. The CDR3 contains 14 residues. The CDR3 here is CASSEASGRYEQYF. The CDR3 nucleotides read TGTGCCAGCAGTGAAGCTAGCGGGAGATACGAGCAGTACTTC.

The chain employs TRBV20-1 and TRBJ2-7; 8 positions agree with TRBD1. There are 15 residues in the CDR3. CDR1 and CDR2 from the germline V gene are DFQATT and SNEGSKA (reference sequence). This CDR3 is CSLGRTGNSLYEQYF. The DNA for the CDR3 is TGCAGCCTTGGGCGGACAGGGAATTCCCTCTACGAGCAGTACTTC.

This chain joins TRBV11-2 and TRBJ1-2; D not certain. The CDR3 spans 15 residues. Germline CDR1 is SGHAT and CDR2 is FQNNGV. Trimming stripped 3 bases from V and 0 bases from J, with 11 bases between. The CDR3 here is CASSLNLQANYGYTF. The CDR3 region has the DNA TGTGCCAGCAGCTTGAACCTCCAAGCTAACTATGGCTACACCTTC.

A note on this clonotype: A junction end diverges from the germline sequence, so it may reflect a read error. The chain has TRBV20-1 and TRBJ2-7, with D possibly TRBD2 on 6 matching bases. The CDR3 has 15 amino acids. The germline V gene has CDR1 DFQATT and CDR2 SNEGSKA (reference sequence). The DNA of the CDR3 is TGCAGTGCAAGAGCCCACGGAGGGCCAATGGTCGAGCAGTACTTC. Residues: CSARAHGGPMVEQYF.

This clonotype has a count of ten or more. This chain joins TRBV12-3 or TRBV12-4 and TRBJ2-3; D might be TRBD2 (6 bases). The CDR3 totals 15 residues. Trimming cost V 1 base and J 2 bases, with 10 bases left between them. The DNA for the CDR3 is TGTGCCAGCAGTTTAGGCGGGGCCCTCACAGATACGCAGTATTTT. Encoded protein: CASSLGGALTDTQYF.

The chain joins TRBV25-1 to TRBJ2-7; perhaps TRBD2 as D (5 bases). The CDR3 length is 15 residues. The germline V and J ends were trimmed by 1 base and 6 bases, with 16 bases remaining between them. The germline V gene has CDR1 MGHDK and CDR2 SYGVNS. The CDR3 sequence is CASSELEARTFEQYF. The CDR3 bases are TGTGCCAGCAGTGAATTGGAGGCCAGAACCTTCGAGCAGTACTTC.

This clonotype was counted a few times. The chain combines TRBV5-1 with TRBJ2-1; a possible D gene is TRBD2 (6 bases). The V end lost 3 bases, the J end lost 6 bases, and 19 bases lay between the germline ends. CDR1 is SGHRS and CDR2 is YFSETQ in the germline V gene. This CDR3 is 16 amino acids long. CDR3 in amino acids: CASSWRPGQGGNEQFF. The CDR3 DNA reads TGCGCCAGCAGCTGGCGGCCTGGGCAGGGAGGCAATGAGCAGTTCTTC.

The chain couples TRBV10-3 to TRBJ2-1; D unclear. The CDR3 is 13 amino acids. V was cut by 0 bases and J by 6 bases, with 6 bases left in between. The V gene's germline CDR1 is ENHRY and CDR2 SYGVKD. The CDR3 sequence: CAISESRSNEQFF. The DNA of the CDR3 is TGTGCCATCAGTGAGTCGAGGTCCAATGAGCAGTTCTTC.

In the case of this clonotype: Relative to the germline gene, one junction end is altered; a read error may explain this. J is TRBJ2-3 and V is TRBV3-1; 7 bases are a match to TRBD1. CDR1 is LGHDT, CDR2 YNNKEL, per germline (reference sequence). The CDR3 is made up of 15 amino acids. The CDR3 region is CASCHPDRATDTQYF. CDR3 DNA sequence: TGTGCCAGCTGCCACCCCGACAGGGCCACAGATACGCAGTATTTT.

This clonotype was recorded a few times. The rearrangement joins TRBV6-5 to TRBJ2-7; D is unresolved. V was shortened by 7 bases and J by 3 bases, with 10 bases between the two germline ends. CDR3 size: 12 residues. Germline CDR1 and CDR2: MNHEY and SVGAGI. The CDR3 region has the DNA TGTGCCAGCACTTCGGTAGACTACGAGCAGTACTTC. It codes for CASTSVDYEQYF.

V usage is TRBV11-2 and J usage is TRBJ1-1; D remains unclear. CDR1 and CDR2 from the germline V gene are SGHAT and FQNNGV. This CDR3 region has 13 residues. Trimming pared 0 bases from V and 8 bases from J, leaving 10 bases between. This CDR3 reads CASSLDHVAEAFF. The CDR3 nucleotides are TGTGCCAGCAGCTTAGATCATGTCGCAGAAGCTTTCTTT.

The gene calls are TRBV6-5 and TRBJ2-5; possible D gene TRBD2, 6 bases. V was shortened by 2 bases and J by 7 bases, with 14 bases between the two germline ends. CDR3 length equals 14 residues. Germline V gene sequence: CDR1 MNHEY, CDR2 SVGAGI. This chain's CDR3 is CASSYAPTGGTQYF. In nucleotides, the CDR3 is TGTGCCAGCAGTTACGCACCAACCGGGGGGACCCAGTACTTC.

The gene calls are TRBV7-2 and TRBJ2-7; D possibly corresponds to TRBD1 (6 bases). Germline CDR1 is SGHTA and CDR2 is FQGNSA. The CDR3 covers 16 residues. The V gene lost 1 base and the J gene lost 6 bases, with 19 bases spanning the gap. CDR3 loop: CASSLVGASAGVEQYF. CDR3 DNA sequence: TGTGCCAGCAGCTTAGTGGGGGCTTCGGCAGGCGTCGAGCAGTACTTC.

The gene calls are TRBV20-1 and TRBJ2-1; D is tentatively TRBD1 or TRBD2 (7 bases each). The CDR3 consists of 18 residues. Trimming took off 1 base at V and 0 bases at J, with 19 bases between the two ends. Germline loops: CDR1 DFQATT, CDR2 SNEGSKA (reference sequence). This chain's CDR3 is CSARVLEAGDSSYNEQFF. The CDR3 DNA is TGCAGTGCTAGAGTATTGGAGGCGGGGGACAGCTCCTACAATGAGCAGTTCTTC.

This chain links TRBV6-1 with TRBJ2-6; TRBD1 agrees at 8 bases. Germline loops: CDR1 MNHNS, CDR2 SASEGT. This CDR3 is built from 15 residues. The CDR3: CSCSGGSTGANVLTF. CDR3 bases: TGTTCATGTTCAGGGGGCTCTACTGGGGCCAACGTCCTGACTTTC.

This clonotype was counted only a few times. This chain joins TRBV4-2 and TRBJ2-1, with D unresolved. The CDR3 is made up of 15 amino acids. The germline V gene encodes CDR1 LGHNA and CDR2 YNFKEQ. The germline V and J ends were trimmed by 0 bases and 2 bases, with 8 bases remaining between them. CDR3 in DNA: TGTGCCAGCAGCCAAGAGGTGGGCGCCTACAATGAGCAGTTCTTC. It specifies CASSQEVGAYNEQFF.

This CDR3 is CSARDRKLAGYYNEQFF. The CDR3 DNA is TGCAGTGCTAGAGATCGAAAGCTAGCGGGGTACTACAATGAGCAGTTCTTC. The J gene is TRBJ2-1, the V gene TRBV20-1; 9 nucleotides match TRBD2. The CDR3 sequence is 17 residues long. In germline, CDR1 is DFQATT, CDR2 SNEGSKA (reference sequence). The J segment lost 3 bases and the V segment lost 0 bases, leaving 9 bases of the junction unmatched.

There are many counts of this clonotype. The chain couples TRBV5-1 to TRBJ2-7; D is unclear. The CDR3 contains 14 residues. Germline lookup yields CDR1 SGHRS and CDR2 YFSETQ. Deletions cut 0 bases from V and 3 bases from J, with 10 bases between. The CDR3 region has the DNA TGCGCCAGCAGCTTGGGGGGTAGTGGCTACGAGCAGTACTTC. Residues: CASSLGGSGYEQYF.

At least ten counts were recorded for this clonotype. The gene calls are TRBV7-2 and TRBJ2-7; TRBD2 agrees at 7 bases. This CDR3 is 14 amino acids long. Germline CDR1 is SGHTA and CDR2 is FQGNSA. V lost 2 bases and J lost 9; bases outside the gene matches: 10. In DNA form, the CDR3 reads TGTGCCAGCAGCTTAAGCCCCTCTAGCGGAGGGCAGTACTTC. Its protein is CASSLSPSSGGQYF. The full variable domain, in which reference TRBV7-2 and TRBJ2-7 provide the parts outside the CDR3, is GAGVSQSPSNKVTEKGKDVELRCDPISGHTALYWYRQSLGQGLEFLIYFQGNSAPDKSGLPSDRFSAERTGGSVSTLTIQRTQQEDSAVYLCASSLSPSSGGQYFGPGTRLTVT.

This clonotype was detected ten times or more. The J gene is TRBJ1-6, the V gene TRBV11-2, with D maybe TRBD1 (5 bases). The V and J ends lost 7 bases and 7 bases respectively, with 20 bases between them. Germline loops: CDR1 SGHAT, CDR2 FQNNGV. The CDR3 has 16 amino acids. CDR3 loop: CASKAYGGTLNSPLHF. CDR3 bases: TGTGCCAGCAAAGCGTACGGGGGTACCTTGAATTCACCCCTCCACTTT.